Listed below are T cell receptor beta chains from one sample, sequenced in a study of cytomegalovirus exposure and HLA in healthy donors. Here immunoSEQ multiplex PCR was the method, and the copy in TCRdb shows in-frame clones only, minus some. The table includes roughly 73,000 clones, around 95% detected once. Sequencing input: PBMCs. The receptors shown here come from a man between 18 and 35 years old in good health and CMV-seronegative. Each CDR3 is given with its conserved first and last residue. The D gene is left open where the match is weak. For some rows the clone size is stated as once, few or many, or as a class when expanded; others skip it.

V gene	clone size	J gene	D gene	CDR3 protein	CDR3 DNA
TRBV4-1	.	TRBJ1-3	TRBD1	CASSQDPTGALGNTIYF	TGCGCCAGCAGCCAAGATCCGACAGGGGCCCTCGGGAACACCATATATTTT
TRBV5-5	.	TRBJ1-4	.	CASSLGQEKLFF	TGTGCCAGCAGCTTGGGACAGGAAAAACTGTTTTTT
TRBV30	.	TRBJ2-3	TRBD2	CAWSGLAGPTDTQYF	TGTGCCTGGAGTGGACTAGCGGGGCCAACAGATACGCAGTATTTT
TRBV19	.	TRBJ2-5	.	CASSIEATQYF	TGTGCCAGTAGTATTGAGGCGACCCAGTACTTC
TRBV9	.	TRBJ1-1	TRBD1	CASSPDRGNTEAFF	TGTGCCAGCTCCCCCGACAGGGGGAACACTGAAGCTTTCTTT
TRBV18	.	TRBJ1-5	.	CASSRIGGTSNQPQHF	TGTGCCAGCTCACGAATAGGAGGAACTAGCAATCAGCCCCAGCATTTT
TRBV28	.	TRBJ1-4	.	CASSAQGSLFF	TGTGCCAGCAGTGCACAGGGAAGCCTGTTTTTT
TRBV7-2	.	TRBJ1-1	.	CASSQNRAYTEAFF	TGTGCCAGCAGCCAAAACAGGGCCTATACTGAAGCTTTCTTT
TRBV7-9	.	TRBJ2-3	TRBD2	CASSLVKRGSTDTQYF	TGTGCCAGCAGCTTAGTAAAGCGGGGGAGCACAGATACGCAGTATTTT
TRBV29-1	.	TRBJ2-3	.	CSVQARDKGTDTQYF	TGCAGCGTCCAGGCTCGGGACAAGGGCACAGATACGCAGTATTTT
TRBV7-9	.	TRBJ1-4	TRBD1	CASSFPGQGIGKNNEKLFF	TGTGCCAGCAGTTTCCCCGGACAGGGCATTGGGAAGAATAATGAAAAACTGTTTTTT
TRBV5-4	.	TRBJ1-2	TRBD1	CASSRDRGDYGYTF	TGTGCCAGCAGCCGGGACAGGGGAGATTATGGCTACACCTTC
TRBV4-3	.	TRBJ1-6	TRBD1	CASSPGQGSSPLHF	TGCGCCAGCAGCCCGGGACAGGGTAGTTCACCCCTCCACTTT
TRBV19	.	TRBJ2-1	.	CASSMAVGANNEQFF	TGTGCCAGTAGTATGGCGGTGGGGGCTAACAATGAGCAGTTCTTC
TRBV13	.	TRBJ1-2	TRBD1	CASSGQADYGYTF	TGTGCCAGCAGCGGACAGGCTGACTATGGCTACACCTTC
TRBV13	.	TRBJ2-3	.	CASSTVPGADTQYF	TGTGCCAGCAGCACCGTCCCAGGGGCAGATACGCAGTATTTT
TRBV6-5	.	TRBJ2-3	.	CAVHPRGGTQYF	TGTGCGGTACACCCTAGGGGTGGTACGCAGTATTTT
TRBV5-4	.	TRBJ1-4	TRBD1	CASSSPGQDGEKLFF	TGTGCCAGCAGCTCCCCCGGACAGGATGGCGAAAAACTGTTTTTT
TRBV5-1	.	TRBJ2-7	TRBD2	CASSLAPTSGYEQYF	TGCGCCAGCAGCTTGGCTCCGACTAGCGGCTACGAGCAGTACTTC
TRBV7-9	once	TRBJ2-5	.	CASSSPGGSETQYF	TGTGCCAGCAGCTCTCCGGGGGGCTCGGAGACCCAGTACTTC
TRBV7-2	.	TRBJ2-1	TRBD2	CASSLAGTSAYNEQFF	TGTGCCAGCAGCTTAGCAGGGACTAGCGCTTACAATGAGCAGTTCTTC
TRBV2	once	TRBJ1-5	.	CASSRDLLQPQHF	TGTGCCAGCAGCCGGGACTTACTTCAACCCCAGCATTTT
TRBV5-6	.	TRBJ1-5	.	CASSFFTDYSNQPQHF	TGTGCCAGCAGCTTCTTCACAGACTATAGCAATCAGCCCCAGCATTTT
TRBV5-1	.	TRBJ2-3	TRBD2	CASTTSGGASDTQYF	TGCGCCAGCACGACTAGCGGGGGGGCCTCAGATACGCAGTATTTT
TRBV29-1	.	TRBJ1-5	.	CSAGDGIQPQHF	TGCAGCGCAGGCGATGGTATTCAGCCCCAGCATTTT
TRBV2	.	TRBJ1-5	.	CASTKGYSNQPQHF	TGTGCCAGCACTAAGGGGTATAGCAATCAGCCCCAGCATTTT
TRBV5-1	.	TRBJ2-6	TRBD1	CASSLGDRGDSGANVLTF	TGCGCCAGCAGCTTGGGGGACAGGGGGGACTCTGGGGCCAACGTCCTGACTTTC
TRBV7-9	.	TRBJ1-1	.	CASGPGGNTEAFF	TGTGCCAGCGGCCCGGGGGGGAACACTGAAGCTTTCTTT
TRBV7-9	.	TRBJ1-4	TRBD1	CASSQQGINEKLFF	TGTGCCAGCAGCCAACAGGGGATTAATGAAAAACTGTTTTTT
TRBV10-1	.	TRBJ2-2	.	CASSDRDTGELFF	TGCGCCAGCAGTGACAGGGACACCGGGGAGCTGTTTTTT
TRBV12-5	.	TRBJ2-7	.	CASKKTGQLSYEQYF	TGTGCTAGCAAGAAGACGGGACAACTCTCCTACGAGCAGTACTTC
TRBV27	.	TRBJ2-7	TRBD1	CASSSQGSYEQYF	TGTGCCAGCAGTTCACAGGGGAGCTACGAGCAGTACTTC
TRBV29-1	.	TRBJ2-5	TRBD2	CSVGGYGGQETQYF	TGCAGCGTTGGCGGCTACGGGGGGCAAGAGACCCAGTACTTC
TRBV6-8	.	TRBJ2-3	.	CASRTAGTQYF	TGTGCCAGCCGGACAGCGGGGACGCAGTATTTT
TRBV5-1	.	TRBJ1-6	TRBD1	CASSSTGGTNNILSPLHF	TGCGCCAGCAGCTCCACAGGGGGCACCAATAACATCCTTTCACCCCTCCACTTT
TRBV2	.	TRBJ2-3	.	CASRDQGTWTDTQYF	TGTGCCAGCAGGGACCAGGGGACATGGACAGATACGCAGTATTTT
TRBV2	.	TRBJ2-7	.	CASREGGAYYEQYF	TGTGCCAGCAGGGAGGGTGGGGCATACTACGAGCAGTACTTC
TRBV15	.	TRBJ2-1	TRBD1	CATSREGTGYGNEQFF	TGTGCCACCAGCAGAGAGGGGACAGGGTATGGCAATGAGCAGTTCTTC
TRBV13	.	TRBJ2-3	TRBD2	CASSLGPGLAGGLGTDTQYF	TGTGCCAGCAGCTTAGGCCCGGGACTAGCGGGGGGTCTAGGCACAGATACGCAGTATTTT
TRBV19	.	TRBJ1-1	TRBD1	CASNNRGGNTEAFF	TGTGCCAGTAATAACAGGGGAGGGAACACTGAAGCTTTCTTT
TRBV9	.	TRBJ1-1	.	CASSDGQYGNTEAFF	TGTGCCAGCAGCGACGGACAGTACGGGAACACTGAAGCTTTCTTT
TRBV6-1	.	TRBJ1-2	.	CASSKTLDSYYGYTF	TGTGCCAGCAGCAAGACCCTTGACAGCTACTATGGCTACACCTTC
TRBV4-1	.	TRBJ2-5	.	CASSQMRGWETQYF	TGCGCCAGCAGCCAAATGAGGGGGTGGGAGACCCAGTACTTC
TRBV30	.	TRBJ1-2	.	CAWSSTGQQLSYGYTF	TGTGCCTGGAGCTCCACAGGACAGCAACTCAGCTATGGCTACACCTTC
TRBV6-1	.	TRBJ2-3	TRBD1	CASSVRQGEETDTQYF	TGTGCCAGCAGTGTCCGCCAGGGGGAAGAGACAGATACGCAGTATTTT
TRBV9	.	TRBJ2-6	TRBD1	CASSDRTGASSGANVLTF	TGTGCCAGCAGCGACAGGACAGGGGCTTCTTCTGGGGCCAACGTCCTGACTTTC
TRBV27	once	TRBJ2-1	.	CASSLGQGGDNEQFF	TGTGCCAGCAGTTTGGGTCAGGGCGGGGACAATGAGCAGTTCTTC
TRBV6-5	once	TRBJ1-1	.	CATSSRGFGAFF	TGTGCCACCTCATCTCGCGGATTTGGAGCTTTCTTT
TRBV14	.	TRBJ1-1	.	CASSQTTGLGTEAFF	TGTGCCAGCAGTCAGACGACTGGCTTAGGCACTGAAGCTTTCTTT
TRBV2	.	TRBJ1-1	.	CASRPGEMNTEAFF	TGTGCCTCACGACCCGGGGAGATGAACACTGAAGCTTTCTTT